Below are 9 T cell receptor beta chains sequenced from a single sample in a study of control samples from healthy donors and cancer patients. Some clones are missing from TCRdb's copy, which holds only in-frame ones; the method was immunoSEQ multiplex PCR. The sample carries about 110,000 clones, around nine tenths recorded once. The source material was blood. The receptors derive from a woman in her forties or fifties in good health.

The chain links TRBV18 to TRBJ1-3; no clear D. CDR3 length equals 22 residues. The ends were cut back, 3 bases at V and 0 bases at J, with 30 bases in the middle. The germline CDR1 and CDR2 sequences are KGHSH and LQKENI. The DNA for the CDR3 is TGTGCCAGCTCACCGGCATACTTCCCTTTGGTCGGAGGGCGAAGCTCTGGAAACACCATATATTTT. Translated, it gives CASSPAYFPLVGGRSSGNTIYF. Complete variable domain (other parts from reference TRBV18 and TRBJ1-3): NAGVMQNPRHLVRRRGQEARLRCSPMKGHSHVYWYRQLPEEGLKFMVYLQKENIIDESGMPKERFSAEFPKEGPSILRIQQVVRGDSAAYFCASSPAYFPLVGGRSSGNTIYFGEGSWLTVV.

This clone was seen repeatedly, ten times or more. The chain uses TRBV29-1 and TRBJ1-2, with 8 bases matching TRBD1. V was pared by 6 bases and J by 4 bases, with 10 bases of the junction left unmatched. Germline V gene sequence: CDR1 SQVTM, CDR2 ANQGSEA. The CDR3 covers 14 residues. The chain's CDR3 is CSVGRGQVGYGYTF. Written as DNA, the CDR3 is TGCAGCGTCGGGAGGGGACAGGTTGGCTATGGCTACACCTTC.

The chain recombines TRBV3-1 (or the pseudogene TRBV3-2) with TRBJ1-2; 7 nucleotides agree with TRBD1. CDR3 length: 15 amino acids. Germline lookup yields CDR1 LGHDT and CDR2 YNNKEL (reference sequence). The V and J ends lost 2 bases and 1 base, in that order; junction bases with no gene match: 4. The CDR3 loop is CASSQPGQSNYGYTF. CDR3 nucleotides: TGTGCCAGCAGCCAACCGGGACAGAGTAACTATGGCTACACCTTC.

The chain joins TRBV19 to TRBJ2-1; D unclear. V gave up 3 bases and J gave up 4 bases, with 13 bases separating them. CDR3 length equals 15 residues. Germline CDR1 reads LNHDA; CDR2 reads SQIVND (reference sequence). The DNA of the CDR3 is TGTGCCAGTAGTATGGAACGAAGAGGTTACAATGAGCAGTTCTTC. Amino acid sequence: CASSMERRGYNEQFF.

The rearrangement uses TRBV27 and TRBJ2-1; 13 bases agree with TRBD2. With 4 bases clipped from V and 4 bases from J, the junction kept 4 bases outside the gene matches. The germline CDR1 and CDR2 sequences are MNHEY and SMNVEV (reference sequence). The CDR3 is 16 residues long. CDR3 in amino acids: CASSSQTSGRYNEQFF. The CDR3 DNA reads as TGTGCCAGCAGTTCCCAGACTAGCGGGAGGTACAATGAGCAGTTCTTC.

This rearrangement joins TRBV30 to TRBJ2-5; no firm D call. Germline lookup yields CDR1 GTSNPN and CDR2 SVGIG (reference sequence). This CDR3 has 11 residues. Deletions cut 0 bases from V and 5 bases from J, with 4 bases between. Written as DNA, the CDR3 is TGTGCCTGGAGTGTACCTGAGACCCAGTACTTC. Translation gives CAWSVPETQYF.

The V gene is TRBV25-1, the J gene TRBJ2-6; no clear D. Germline lookup yields CDR1 MGHDK and CDR2 SYGVNS. CDR3 size: 14 residues. The V end was cut by 7 bases, the J end by 1 base, with 8 bases between. CDR3: CASIRVSGANVLTF. DNA of the CDR3: TGTGCCAGCATACGAGTATCTGGGGCCAACGTCCTGACTTTC.

This chain connects TRBV6-1 to TRBJ2-2; no firm D call. Trimming shortened V by 2 bases and J by 8 bases, and 9 bases separated the two germline ends. Germline-derived CDR1 and CDR2 are MNHNS and SASEGT. This CDR3 spans 13 amino acids. The CDR3 here is CASSEQVAGELFF. CDR3 nucleotide sequence: TGTGCCAGCAGTGAACAAGTAGCTGGGGAGCTGTTTTTT.

This rearrangement joins TRBV10-3 to TRBJ2-1; 9 positions match TRBD2. CDR1 ENHRY and CDR2 SYGVKD come from the germline V gene. The CDR3 spans 16 residues. V was clipped by 2 bases and J by 2 bases; unmatched bases: 4. The CDR3 sequence is CAISEGGRGTYNEQFF. CDR3 nucleotides: TGTGCCATCAGTGAGGGCGGGAGGGGCACCTACAATGAGCAGTTCTTC.